This TCR beta chain was found in a study of shared clonotypes between healthy human individuals. Nashville, Tennessee was home to all donors, each a Caucasian adult. The CDR3 covers 13 residues. The V gene's germline CDR1 is SNHLY and CDR2 FYNNEI. V was pared by 6 bases and J by 5 bases, with 5 bases of the junction left unmatched. The assay ran at deep level. Measured with immunoSEQ multiplex PCR; TCRdb has only the in-frame clones, and not every one. The table lists roughly 760,000 clones, approximately 79% of them singletons, with approximately 1.7% in the top ten. This chain links TRBV2 with TRBJ2-5; 8 positions match TRBD2. The sequencing input was memory CD4+ T cells sorted from blood. This sample's subset: CD45RA-negative fraction. The source of this sequence is a woman aged 30 to 39 in good health. CDR3 DNA sequence: TGTGCCAGCAGGGGACTAGGTCGGGAGACCCAGTACTTC. Amino acid sequence: CASRGLGRETQYF.